This is a list of T cell receptor beta chains from one sample in a study of blood T cell repertoires in COVID-19. TCRdb's table, derived via immunoSEQ multiplex PCR, lists solely in-frame clones and lacks some. The data show about 120,000 clones, around 81% seen once. Sequencing was carried out using peripheral blood. These receptors all stem from a man aged 55 to 70 with acute or convalescent COVID-19. Each CDR3 is given with its conserved first and last residue. A D gene is named only where the DNA matches it firmly. Where a row states a size, it is once, few, many or the class of an expanded clone; other rows omit it.

J gene	D gene	V gene	clone size	CDR3 protein	CDR3 DNA
TRBJ2-3	NA	TRBV29-1	few	CSVASQTDTQYF	TGCAGCGTTGCTAGTCAGACAGATACGCAGTATTTT
TRBJ2-5	TRBD2	TRBV5-1	once	CASSLRLAGLTQETQYF	TGCGCCAGCAGCTTGAGACTAGCGGGTCTGACTCAAGAGACCCAGTACTTC
TRBJ1-5	NA	TRBV5-1	NA	CASSFAQNQPQHF	TGCGCCAGCAGCTTCGCCCAGAATCAGCCCCAGCATTTT
TRBJ1-1	NA	TRBV4-2	once	CASSLDSGTEAFF	TGTGCCAGCAGCTTGGACAGTGGCACTGAAGCTTTCTTT
TRBJ2-5	NA	TRBV29-1	few	CSVDRATKGGVLQETQYF	TGCAGCGTCGATAGGGCTACAAAAGGGGGAGTACTACAAGAGACCCAGTACTTC
TRBJ1-6	TRBD1	TRBV10-2	NA	CATKGQVENSPLHF	TGCGCCACCAAGGGACAGGTCGAAAATTCACCCCTCCACTTT
TRBJ1-1	TRBD1	TRBV5-1	NA	CASSLADRDTEAFF	TGCGCCAGCAGCTTGGCGGACAGGGACACTGAAGCTTTCTTT
TRBJ1-5	TRBD1	TRBV19	NA	CASSHRTGMQPQHF	TGTGCCAGTAGCCATCGGACAGGTATGCAGCCCCAGCATTTT
TRBJ1-3	NA	TRBV18	NA	CASSPSQFSGNTIYF	TGTGCCAGCTCACCTTCACAATTCTCTGGAAACACCATATATTTT
TRBJ2-7	TRBD2	TRBV30	NA	CAWSGLLLAGRYEQYF	TGTGCCTGGAGTGGACTACTGTTAGCGGGAAGGTACGAGCAGTACTTC
TRBJ1-2	NA	TRBV3-1/TRBV3-2	NA	CASSQERARGYTF	TGTGCCAGCAGCCAAGAGAGGGCCAGGGGCTACACCTTC
TRBJ2-7	NA	TRBV27	NA	CASSLSAGTFLHEQYF	TGTGCCAGCAGTTTATCGGCCGGGACTTTTCTTCACGAGCAGTACTTC
TRBJ1-1	NA	TRBV30	NA	CAWSVRWGLLTEAFF	TGTGCCTGGAGTGTACGTTGGGGCCTCCTCACTGAAGCTTTCTTT
TRBJ2-1	NA	TRBV5-1	NA	CASRGTGGQGEQFF	TGCGCCAGCAGGGGGACGGGGGGCCAGGGAGAGCAGTTCTTC
TRBJ2-7	TRBD2	TRBV3-1/TRBV3-2	NA	CASSHRREGYEQYF	TGTGCCAGCAGCCACAGGAGGGAGGGCTACGAGCAGTACTTC
TRBJ1-2	NA	TRBV24-1	NA	CATQGDNYGYTF	TGTGCCACCCAGGGCGACAACTATGGCTACACCTTC
TRBJ1-2	NA	TRBV2	NA	CASSISQDQGHGYTF	TGTGCCAGCAGTATCTCACAGGACCAGGGGCATGGCTACACCTTC
TRBJ2-7	TRBD2	TRBV2	NA	CASSGPPASGGAPYEQYF	TGTGCCAGCAGTGGGCCACCGGCTAGCGGAGGGGCGCCTTACGAGCAGTACTTC
TRBJ2-7	NA	TRBV12-3/TRBV12-4	NA	CASSLGQSYEQYF	TGTGCCAGCAGTTTAGGACAGTCCTACGAGCAGTACTTC
TRBJ1-3	NA	TRBV7-8	NA	CASSLTSGNTIYF	TGTGCCAGCAGCCTAACGAGTGGAAACACCATATATTTT
TRBJ2-1	TRBD2	TRBV5-1	NA	CASSPTSGTMGNEQFF	TGCGCCAGCAGCCCGACTAGCGGGACGATGGGCAATGAGCAGTTCTTC
TRBJ2-1	TRBD2	TRBV6-5	few	CASMPGLAANEQFF	TGTGCCAGCATGCCGGGACTAGCGGCGAATGAGCAGTTCTTC
TRBJ2-1	NA	TRBV6-5	NA	CASSSPGLPPFF	TGTGCCAGCAGTTCTCCAGGACTACCTCCGTTCTTC
TRBJ2-1	TRBD1	TRBV15	NA	CATSRRPGQGYNEQFF	TGTGCCACCAGCAGACGCCCGGGACAGGGATACAATGAGCAGTTCTTC
TRBJ2-7	NA	TRBV3-1/TRBV3-2	NA	CASSQRGAYEQYF	TGTGCCAGCAGCCAACGGGGAGCTTACGAGCAGTACTTC
TRBJ1-4	NA	TRBV4-1	NA	CASSQDGGGSSTNEKLFF	TGCGCCAGCAGCCAAGATGGAGGTGGGTCGTCAACTAATGAAAAACTGTTTTTT
TRBJ2-2	NA	TRBV12-3/TRBV12-4	many	CASTRGAGGELFF	TGTGCCAGCACCAGGGGCGCCGGCGGGGAGCTGTTTTTT
TRBJ2-7	NA	TRBV25-1	once	CASSRGIGSYEQYF	TGTGCCAGCAGTAGGGGTATTGGGTCCTACGAGCAGTACTTC
TRBJ1-2	TRBD1	TRBV6-5	NA	CASSYGGTAYGYTF	TGTGCCAGCAGTTACGGAGGGACAGCCTATGGCTACACCTTC
TRBJ2-5	TRBD1	TRBV9	NA	CASSQDRVRETQYF	TGTGCCAGCAGCCAGGACAGGGTACGGGAGACCCAGTACTTC
TRBJ2-3	NA	TRBV19	NA	CASSMLGARDTQYF	TGTGCCAGTAGCATGCTGGGGGCGCGGGATACGCAGTATTTT
TRBJ1-2	NA	TRBV29-1	NA	CSASQGIRYGYTF	TGCAGCGCATCACAGGGAATTCGCTATGGCTACACCTTC
TRBJ2-1	TRBD1	TRBV19	NA	CASSIGGQGVREQFF	TGTGCCAGTAGTATAGGGGGACAGGGTGTCCGGGAGCAGTTCTTC
TRBJ2-2	NA	TRBV2	NA	CASSGQRNTGELFF	TGTGCCAGCAGTGGCCAGCGGAACACCGGGGAGCTGTTTTTT
TRBJ2-5	TRBD2	TRBV28	NA	CASSRTSGRARETQYF	TGTGCCAGCAGCCGCACTAGCGGGAGGGCCAGGGAGACCCAGTACTTC
TRBJ1-6	NA	TRBV5-1	NA	CASSLGPGNNSPLHF	TGCGCCAGCAGCCTAGGCCCGGGGAATAATTCACCCCTCCACTTT
TRBJ2-5	TRBD2	TRBV6-2/TRBV6-3	few	CASSPLARQETQYF	TGTGCCAGCAGTCCACTAGCGAGACAAGAGACCCAGTACTTC
TRBJ2-7	NA	TRBV5-4	NA	CASSLGGETYEQYF	TGTGCCAGCAGCTTGGGGGGGGAAACCTACGAGCAGTACTTC
TRBJ1-1	NA	TRBV12-3/TRBV12-4	NA	CASSLNRYTEAFF	TGTGCCAGCAGTTTAAACAGGTACACTGAAGCTTTCTTT
TRBJ1-1	NA	TRBV3-1/TRBV3-2	few	CASSQRGGNTEAFF	TGTGCCAGCAGCCAACGGGGGGGGAACACTGAAGCTTTCTTT
TRBJ2-3	NA	TRBV6-4	once	CASSDRGSFSTDTQYF	TGTGCCAGCAGTGACCGAGGCTCCTTTTCCACAGATACGCAGTATTTT
TRBJ2-7	TRBD1	TRBV27	NA	CASSLNARTGIPYEQYF	TGTGCCAGCAGTTTGAATGCTAGGACAGGGATACCCTACGAGCAGTACTTC
TRBJ2-1	NA	TRBV6-2/TRBV6-3	once	CASSYRASASSYNEQFF	TGTGCCAGCAGTTACCGAGCTAGCGCGAGCTCCTACAATGAGCAGTTCTTC
TRBJ2-2	TRBD2	TRBV11-3	NA	CASSFIAGGTNTGELFF	TGTGCCAGCAGCTTCATAGCGGGCGGTACCAACACCGGGGAGCTGTTTTTT
TRBJ2-3	TRBD2	TRBV5-1	once	CASSPGLAVTDTQYF	TGCGCCAGCAGTCCGGGACTAGCGGTCACAGATACGCAGTATTTT
TRBJ2-1	TRBD2	TRBV5-1	NA	CASSLEASGRLRSYNEQFF	TGCGCCAGCAGCTTGGAGGCTAGCGGGAGGCTCCGCTCCTACAATGAGCAGTTCTTC
TRBJ1-2	TRBD1	TRBV15	NA	CATSRGPGTGEDGYTF	TGTGCCACCAGCAGGGGACCCGGGACAGGAGAGGATGGCTACACCTTC
TRBJ1-1	NA	TRBV19	NA	CASSSGLGGEAFF	TGTGCCAGTAGTTCGGGACTTGGGGGTGAAGCTTTCTTT
TRBJ2-1	TRBD2	TRBV5-1	NA	CASSPSRLAGVNEQFF	TGCGCCAGCAGCCCCTCTCGGCTAGCGGGAGTCAATGAGCAGTTCTTC
TRBJ2-7	NA	TRBV6-4	NA	CASSEATGLPRHEQYF	TGTGCCAGCAGTGAGGCAACGGGACTCCCTAGGCACGAGCAGTACTTC
TRBJ1-5	NA	TRBV7-8	NA	CASSLAQGILSQPQHF	TGTGCCAGCAGCTTAGCGCAGGGGATTTTAAGTCAGCCCCAGCATTTT
TRBJ2-2	TRBD2	TRBV2	NA	CASRETSGSPGELFF	TGTGCCAGCAGAGAGACTAGCGGGAGCCCCGGGGAGCTGTTTTTT
TRBJ2-5	NA	TRBV7-3	NA	CASSLGGHGQETQYF	TGTGCCAGCAGCTTAGGAGGGCACGGCCAAGAGACCCAGTACTTC
TRBJ2-2	TRBD1	TRBV5-1	NA	CASSHGQGQLHTGELFF	TGCGCCAGCAGCCATGGACAGGGCCAACTACACACCGGGGAGCTGTTTTTT
TRBJ1-2	NA	TRBV6-4	NA	CASRAGLNYGYTF	TGTGCCAGCAGGGCAGGCCTTAACTATGGCTACACCTTC
TRBJ1-2	NA	TRBV19	NA	CASSTQGSNYGYTF	TGTGCCAGTAGCACACAGGGATCTAACTATGGCTACACCTTC
TRBJ1-5	NA	TRBV28	NA	CASSPQEEYQPQHF	TGTGCCAGCAGTCCTCAGGAAGAATATCAGCCCCAGCATTTT
TRBJ1-1	NA	TRBV28	NA	CASKGIYTEAFF	TGTGCCAGCAAGGGGATTTACACTGAAGCTTTCTTT
TRBJ2-5	NA	TRBV27	NA	CASNERGFQETQYF	TGTGCCAGCAACGAGAGGGGGTTCCAAGAGACCCAGTACTTC